One and the same sample provided the 30 T cell receptor beta chains below, sequenced in a study of blood T cell repertoires in COVID-19. TCRdb keeps only in-frame clones here, not all; method: immunoSEQ multiplex PCR. The sample lists approximately 190,000 clones, about 83% occurring once. Sequencing input: peripheral blood. The receptors originated from a woman in her 70s with active or convalescent COVID-19.

The chain uses TRBV7-9 and TRBJ2-7; 8 positions match TRBD2. CDR3 size: 15 residues. Germline V lookup: CDR1 SEHNR, CDR2 FQNEAQ (reference sequence). Germline trimming cut 5 bases from V and 0 bases from J; bases unmatched to any gene: 6. CDR3 in amino acids: CASSPTSAYSYEQYF. The CDR3 coding sequence is TGTGCCAGCAGCCCGACTAGCGCATACTCCTACGAGCAGTACTTC.

V is TRBV10-2 and J is TRBJ2-7; 10 positions agree with TRBD2. The germline gives CDR1 WSHSY, CDR2 SAAADI. J gave up 3 bases and V 8 bases, and 7 bases lay outside the gene matches. The CDR3 loop spans 14 amino acids. The CDR3 DNA follows: TGCGCCAGCCATAGCGGGAGGCTTTACTACGAGCAGTACTTC. Amino acids: CASHSGRLYYEQYF.

This chain joins TRBV7-9 and TRBJ2-7; TRBD2 aligns across 11 bases. The CDR3 has 15 residues. Trimming took 4 bases from V and 4 from J; bases not matched to a gene: 6. CDR1 is SEHNR, CDR2 FQNEAQ, per germline (reference sequence). The CDR3 reads CASSSRLAGRYEQYF. The DNA of the CDR3 is TGTGCCAGCAGCTCCCGACTAGCGGGAAGGTACGAGCAGTACTTC.

This clone was picked up a small number of times. The V and J genes are TRBV7-9 and TRBJ2-7; TRBD2 matches at 8 bases. Germline values: CDR1 SEHNR, CDR2 FQNEAQ (reference sequence). CDR3 length: 16 amino acids. The V segment lost 5 bases and the J segment 0 bases; nucleotides outside the gene matches: 9. CDR3: CASSPLAGFPSYEQYF. CDR3 nucleotide sequence: TGTGCCAGCAGCCCTCTAGCGGGTTTCCCCTCCTACGAGCAGTACTTC.

The chain carries TRBV11-1 and TRBJ1-1; D unclear. The germline gives CDR1 SGHAT, CDR2 FQDESV (reference sequence). The V end lost 3 bases, the J end lost 5 bases, and 13 bases lay between the germline ends. This CDR3 is 14 amino acids long. The CDR3 DNA reads as TGTGCCAGCAGCTTGAGGGAGACTTGGACTGAAGCTTTCTTT. It encodes CASSLRETWTEAFF.

The chain has TRBV7-9 and TRBJ1-1; D not resolved. V dropped 5 bases and J dropped 1 base, with 11 bases sitting between them. The CDR3 is 14 residues long. Germline assignment: CDR1 SEHNR and CDR2 FQNEAQ (reference sequence). The CDR3 coding sequence is TGTGCCAGCAGCCTGGAGAGGGCGAACACTGAAGCTTTCTTT. Residues: CASSLERANTEAFF.

The chain links TRBV24-1 to TRBJ2-1, with D possibly TRBD2 on 7 matching bases. The V gene lost 1 base and the J gene lost 0 bases, with 21 bases spanning the gap. CDR3 length: 20 amino acids. Germline lookup yields CDR1 KGHDR and CDR2 SFDVKD. The CDR3 nucleotides read TGTGCCACCAGTGATTTTTGGGGGGCTAGCGGCTATAGCTCCTACAATGAGCAGTTCTTC. Translating gives CATSDFWGASGYSSYNEQFF.

CDR3 DNA: TGTGCCAGCAGTGACTCTCGCGGGGGCTCCTACAATGAGCAGTTCTTC. Translated, it gives CASSDSRGGSYNEQFF. The chain combines TRBV25-1 with TRBJ2-1, with 7 bases identical to TRBD2. The germline CDR1 and CDR2 sequences are MGHDK and SYGVNS. There are 16 residues in the CDR3. The trim removed 3 bases at V and 0 bases at J, leaving 5 bases unmatched.

The chain is built from TRBV7-2 and TRBJ2-7; D may be TRBD1 (6 bases). V shed 2 bases and J shed 4 bases, with 9 bases lying between them. The germline V gene has CDR1 SGHTA and CDR2 FQGNSA. The CDR3 totals 13 residues. The CDR3 sequence: CASSLLGQYEQYF. The CDR3 region has the DNA TGTGCCAGCAGCTTACTGGGACAATACGAGCAGTACTTC.

The chain carries TRBV5-4 and TRBJ2-2; 11 bases align to TRBD2. The junction had 8 bases not matched to a gene; V was cut back by 2 bases and J by 5 bases. Germline lookup yields CDR1 SGHNT and CDR2 YYREEE (reference sequence). This CDR3 is built from 17 residues. In DNA form, the CDR3 reads TGTGCCAGCAGCTTAGGTAGCGGGAGGGCAGGGACCGGGGAGCTGTTTTTT. Amino acids: CASSLGSGRAGTGELFF. Full variable domain (missing parts from reference TRBV5-4 and TRBJ2-2): ETGVTQSPTHLIKTRGQQVTLRCSSQSGHNTVSWYQQALGQGPQFIFQYYREEENGRGNFPPRFSGLQFPNYSSELNVNALELDDSALYLCASSLGSGRAGTGELFFGEGSRLTVL.

V usage is TRBV19 and J usage is TRBJ1-3, with D possibly matching TRBD1 (5 bases). Germline V lookup: CDR1 LNHDA, CDR2 SQIVND (reference sequence). The CDR3 sequence is 15 residues long. Trimming stripped 4 bases from V and 1 base from J, with 11 bases between. The CDR3 coding sequence is TGTGCCAGTAGTAGGGGGAGGGCTTCTGGAAACACCATATATTTT. The encoded protein is CASSRGRASGNTIYF.

The gene calls are TRBV6-7 and TRBJ2-7, with TRBD2 as a possible D gene (5 bases). TRBV6-7 has ORF status, its function being uncertain. The CDR3 has 15 residues. The ends were cut back, 8 bases at V and 2 bases at J, with 19 bases in the middle. In nucleotides, the CDR3 is TGTGCCAGCCGTTTGCGAGGGTCCCCAACCTACGAGCAGTACTTC. Its protein product is CASRLRGSPTYEQYF.

This chain joins TRBV18 and TRBJ2-6, with 7 bases lining up with TRBD2. Germline V lookup: CDR1 KGHSH, CDR2 LQKENI. V lost 6 bases, J lost 0 bases, and 8 bases stayed unmatched. The CDR3 totals 17 residues. The CDR3 region has the DNA TGTGCCAGCTCGCCCCCCGGGAGGCCCTCTGGGGCCAACGTCCTGACTTTC. Encoded protein: CASSPPGRPSGANVLTF. The whole variable domain, filled in from reference TRBV18 and TRBJ2-6, reads NAGVMQNPRHLVRRRGQEARLRCSPMKGHSHVYWYRQLPEEGLKFMVYLQKENIIDESGMPKERFSAEFPKEGPSILRIQQVVRGDSAAYFCASSPPGRPSGANVLTFGAGSRLTVL.

The genes are TRBV6-1 and TRBJ1-6; 9 positions agree with TRBD1. CDR3 length: 16 amino acids. The germline gives CDR1 MNHNS, CDR2 SASEGT. The V gene end was trimmed by 4 bases and the J gene end by 6 bases; junction bases not matched to a gene: 7. CDR3 in DNA: TGTGCCAGCAGTGCCCTGGACAGGGGCGTTAATTCACCCCTCCACTTT. It codes for CASSALDRGVNSPLHF.

The chain joins TRBV5-1 to TRBJ2-2; D unresolved. Germline V gene data show CDR1 as SGHRS and CDR2 as YFSETQ. Trimming removed 0 bases from V and 2 bases from J, with 8 bases in between. This CDR3 is built from 15 residues. Here the CDR3 DNA reads TGCGCCAGCAGCTTGGCCGCCACAAACACCGGGGAGCTGTTTTTT. Protein: CASSLAATNTGELFF.

This chain links TRBV7-8 with TRBJ2-4; TRBD2 is a possible D gene (5 bases). Germline V CDR1 and CDR2: SGHVS, FQNEAQ. The V gene lost 2 bases and the J gene lost 2 bases, with 13 bases spanning the gap. This CDR3 spans 16 amino acids. The CDR3 nucleotides are TGTGCCAGCAGCTTAATCTCCCGGGGAACCAAAAACATTCAGTACTTC. Protein sequence: CASSLISRGTKNIQYF.

The chain has TRBV11-3 and TRBJ2-7; TRBD1 aligns across 7 bases. V was clipped by 4 bases and J by 5 bases; unmatched bases: 11. The CDR3 runs 15 residues. Germline values: CDR1 SGHNT, CDR2 YENEEA. The CDR3 coding sequence is TGTGCCAGCAGCTCAGGGACAGCCGGGCTCGACGAGCAGTACTTC. It translates to CASSSGTAGLDEQYF.

There are a few counts of this clone. The chain employs TRBV19 and TRBJ2-7; 7 nucleotides align to TRBD1. Trimming removed 7 bases from V and 6 bases from J; junction bases left unmatched: 9. The CDR3 covers 13 residues. Germline V gives CDR1 LNHDA, CDR2 SQIVND (reference sequence). CDR3 region: CASMTRQGREQYF. CDR3 DNA: TGTGCCAGTATGACCCGACAGGGACGCGAGCAGTACTTC.

The rearrangement uses TRBV15 and TRBJ1-1; unclear D gene. This CDR3 comprises 15 residues. V was cut by 9 bases and J by 5 bases, with 22 bases left in between. Germline-derived CDR1 and CDR2 are LNHNV and YYDKDF (reference sequence). The CDR3 DNA reads TGTGCCACAGCTCAGCACCATAGCGGGAGGACTGAAGCTTTCTTT. It translates to CATAQHHSGRTEAFF. Full variable domain (remainder filled in from reference TRBV15 and TRBJ1-1): DAMVIQNPRYQVTQFGKPVTLSCSQTLNHNVMYWYQQKSSQAPKLLFHYYDKDFNNEADTPDNFQSRRPNTSFCFLDIRSPGLGDTAMYLCATAQHHSGRTEAFFGQGTRLTVV.

The chain links TRBV18 to TRBJ1-2, with TRBD1 matching 8 bases. Looked up from germline, CDR1 is KGHSH and CDR2 is LQKENI. The CDR3 totals 14 residues. The ends lost 3 bases at V and 4 bases at J; junction bases unmatched: 4. The CDR3 DNA is TGTGCCAGCTCACCCGGACAGGGCCTCTATGGCTACACCTTC. This translates into CASSPGQGLYGYTF.

This chain connects TRBV19 to TRBJ2-7; unclear D gene. The CDR3 is 14 amino acids. Germline V gives CDR1 LNHDA, CDR2 SQIVND (reference sequence). V was pared by 2 bases and J by 0 bases, with 8 bases between. The CDR3 loop reads CASSITRSSYEQYF. CDR3 nucleotides: TGTGCCAGTAGTATAACCAGAAGCTCCTACGAGCAGTACTTC.

This chain uses TRBV19 with TRBJ2-1; 9 bases are a match to TRBD1. The CDR3 length is 15 residues. Trimming took 7 bases from V and 4 from J; bases not matched to a gene: 8. Germline loops: CDR1 LNHDA, CDR2 SQIVND (reference sequence). CDR3 nucleotides: TGTGCCAGTACCCTAGGGGGACAGGGATACAATGAGCAGTTCTTC. Protein sequence: CASTLGGQGYNEQFF.

The CDR3 loop is CSVVDRGTDTQYF. CDR3 nucleotide sequence: TGCAGCGTTGTGGACAGGGGCACAGATACGCAGTATTTT. The V call is TRBV29-1, the J call TRBJ2-3; 8 nucleotides align to TRBD1. Trimming cost V 4 bases and J 1 base; bases outside gene matches: 1. The CDR3 is made up of 13 amino acids. Per germline, CDR1 SQVTM and CDR2 ANQGSEA.

This CDR3 reads CASSPTQTGGGIYGYTF. The CDR3 nucleotides read TGTGCCAGCAGTCCAACCCAGACAGGGGGCGGAATCTATGGCTACACCTTC. The V and J genes are TRBV28 and TRBJ1-2; 10 nucleotides align to TRBD1. CDR3 length: 17 residues. Germline trimming cut 5 bases from V and 4 bases from J; bases unmatched to any gene: 13. Germline V CDR1 and CDR2: MDHEN, SYDVKM.

This clone appeared once. The chain carries TRBV7-3 and TRBJ1-1, with a tentative D call TRBD1 (5 bases). The V and J ends lost 5 bases and 4 bases respectively, with 14 bases between them. Germline CDR1 reads SGHTA; CDR2 reads FQGTGA. CDR3 length equals 14 residues. CDR3 protein: CASSPQGGGTEAFF. As DNA, the CDR3 is TGTGCCAGCAGCCCTCAGGGTGGCGGCACTGAAGCTTTCTTT.

This chain uses TRBV7-3 with TRBJ1-1; 7 nucleotides align to TRBD1. The CDR3 has 13 residues. CDR1 is SGHTA, CDR2 FQGTGA, per germline. Unmatched junction bases numbered 9, after V lost 3 bases and J lost 11 bases. The CDR3 DNA sequence: TGTGCCAGCAGCTTTCACGGGGACAGAGACGCTTTCTTT. It specifies CASSFHGDRDAFF.

The CDR3 region is CASSIKDKGQGYGWMSGYTF. CDR3 in DNA: TGTGCCAGTAGTATAAAGGATAAGGGACAGGGCTATGGTTGGATGTCTGGCTACACCTTC. This sequence joins TRBV19 and TRBJ1-2, with TRBD1 matching 9 bases. Looked up from germline, CDR1 is LNHDA and CDR2 is SQIVND (reference sequence). The CDR3 totals 20 residues. After removal of 2 bases from V and 7 bases from J, the junction contained 23 bases not matched to a gene.

J is TRBJ1-5 and V is TRBV27, with 10 nucleotides matching TRBD1. The junction had 11 bases not matched to a gene; V was cut back by 3 bases and J by 0 bases. The CDR3 consists of 19 residues. CDR1 and CDR2 from the germline V gene are MNHEY and SMNVEV (reference sequence). The CDR3 loop is CASSFRGTGAGYSNQPQHF. DNA for the CDR3: TGTGCCAGCAGTTTTAGGGGGACAGGGGCGGGTTATAGCAATCAGCCCCAGCATTTT.

As DNA, the CDR3 is TGTGCCAGCAGTCTTCACTCCTATGGCTACACCTTC. It translates to CASSLHSYGYTF. The rearrangement joins TRBV12-3 or TRBV12-4 to TRBJ1-2; no reliable D call. Trimming left V 5 bases short and J 4 bases short, with 8 bases between. The CDR3 has 12 amino acids.

V is TRBV9 and J is TRBJ2-7, with a weak D call TRBD1 (6 bases). The CDR3 sequence is 15 residues long. Germline-derived CDR1 and CDR2 are SGDLS and YYNGEE. V lost 0 bases to trimming and J lost 2 bases, with 12 bases between them. The CDR3 region is CASSVESRGAYEQYF. The DNA for the CDR3 is TGTGCCAGCAGCGTAGAGAGCAGGGGAGCCTACGAGCAGTACTTC. The full variable domain, its missing parts supplied by reference TRBV9 and TRBJ2-7, is DSGVTQTPKHLITATGQRVTLRCSPRSGDLSVYWYQQSLDQGLQFLIQYYNGEERAKGNILERFSAQQFPDLHSELNLSSLELGDSALYFCASSVESRGAYEQYFGPGTRLTVT.